The 20 T cell receptor beta chains listed next were all sequenced from one sample in a study of T cells in Graves' hyperthyroidism and ophthalmopathy. RNA transcripts were the template for amplifying TCR beta CDR3 regions. HTBI primers were used for first-round RT-PCR of the TCR CDR3. MiXCR, applied by TCRdb to the multiplex PCR reads, yields one record per CDR3 protein. The profile shows 550,000 to 650,000 distinct CDR3 sequences, approximately 14% of them singletons. The sample was blood. The origin of the receptors is a middle-aged woman with Graves' hyperthyroidism.

This clonotype appeared many times. V is TRBV2 and J is TRBJ2-3; no firm D call. The V gene's germline CDR1 is SNHLY and CDR2 FYNNEI. The CDR3 is 16 residues long. V was pared by 0 bases and J by 1 base, with 11 bases between. CDR3 in amino acids: CASSEANFFGTDTQYF. In nucleotides, the CDR3 is TGTGCCAGCAGTGAAGCGAACTTCTTCGGCACAGATACGCAGTATTTT.

The chain employs TRBV29-1 and TRBJ2-4; the match to TRBD1 covers 7 bases. The V segment lost 3 bases and the J segment 0 bases; nucleotides outside the gene matches: 5. CDR3 size: 15 residues. Germline lookup yields CDR1 SQVTM and CDR2 ANQGSEA. The CDR3 loop is CSVEGTALAKNIQYF. The CDR3 DNA reads as TGCAGCGTTGAGGGGACAGCTCTAGCCAAAAACATTCAGTACTTC.

The chain couples TRBV28 to TRBJ2-1, with D perhaps matching TRBD2 (5 bases). The CDR3 has 16 residues. Looked up from germline, CDR1 is MDHEN and CDR2 is SYDVKM. V lost 5 bases, J lost 1 base, and 15 bases lay in between. CDR3 sequence (DNA): TGTGCCAGCAGTGATTCCTGGCAGCGGTCCTACAATGAGCAGTTCTTC. It specifies CASSDSWQRSYNEQFF.

Ten or more counts support this clonotype. The chain is built from TRBV18 and TRBJ1-4; no reliable D call. Trimming stripped 6 bases from V and 7 bases from J, with 15 bases between. The CDR3 is made up of 14 amino acids. Germline V gives CDR1 KGHSH, CDR2 LQKENI. The CDR3 DNA reads TGTGCCAGCTCCCCTCGATCTGGCACTGAAAAACTGTTTTTT. Amino acids: CASSPRSGTEKLFF.

This clonotype occurred many times. The chain is built from TRBV5-5 and TRBJ1-1; tentatively, D is TRBD1 (5 bases). V was cut by 0 bases and J by 7 bases, with 13 bases left in between. Germline CDR1 and CDR2: SGHKS and YYEKEE (reference sequence). This CDR3 has 14 residues. In DNA form, the CDR3 reads TGTGCCAGCAGCTTGGGGGGGACCGGGCATGAAGCTTTCTTT. It is translated as CASSLGGTGHEAFF.

This clonotype was recorded at least ten times. This rearrangement joins TRBV2 to TRBJ1-5, with 9 bases aligning to TRBD1. CDR3 length equals 14 residues. The V gene's germline CDR1 is SNHLY and CDR2 FYNNEI. Unmatched junction bases numbered 3, after V lost 6 bases and J lost 3 bases. The CDR3 nucleotides are TGTGCCAGCAGCGACAGGGGGGTCAATCAGCCCCAGCATTTT. This codes for CASSDRGVNQPQHF.

This clonotype was picked up many times. The rearrangement joins TRBV20-1 to TRBJ1-1, with D hard to call. The V gene's germline CDR1 is DFQATT and CDR2 SNEGSKA (reference sequence). This CDR3 is 13 amino acids long. Trimming left V 5 bases short and J 0 bases short, with 10 bases between. For the CDR3, the DNA is TGCAGTGCTTTAGGAAGGGTGAACACTGAAGCTTTCTTT. Translating gives CSALGRVNTEAFF.

The chain recombines TRBV4-1 with TRBJ2-1; 7 bases line up with TRBD2. Germline lookup yields CDR1 MGHRA and CDR2 YSYEKL. This CDR3 contains 15 residues. V was clipped by 1 base and J by 10 bases; unmatched bases: 10. CDR3 region: CASSQAAGSSGEQFF. CDR3 sequence (DNA): TGCGCCAGCAGCCAAGCAGCGGGAAGCTCCGGAGAGCAGTTCTTC.

In its sample, this clonotype was seen a few times. The rearrangement uses TRBV19 and TRBJ2-1, with D tentatively TRBD1 (6 bases). The CDR3 has 12 residues. Per the germline V gene, CDR1 is LNHDA and CDR2 is SQIVND (reference sequence). V lost 6 bases and J 7 bases, leaving 10 bases between the germline ends. The DNA of the CDR3 is TGTGCCAGTAGCTACACAGGGAATGAGCAGTTCTTC. Protein product: CASSYTGNEQFF.

There are many counts of this clonotype. The gene calls are TRBV7-2 and TRBJ1-2; D is ambiguous. V gave up 5 bases and J gave up 7 bases, with 14 bases separating them. Germline CDR1 SGHTA, CDR2 FQGNSA. This CDR3 spans 13 amino acids. The CDR3 nucleotides are TGTGCCAGCAGCACCGACCCCTCGGGTGGCTACACCTTC. Its translation: CASSTDPSGGYTF.

This clonotype was recorded many times. The chain links TRBV20-1 to TRBJ2-7, with 10 nucleotides matching TRBD2. The CDR3 consists of 14 residues. Germline V gives CDR1 DFQATT, CDR2 SNEGSKA (reference sequence). Trimming at V came to 3 bases and at J to 4 bases, leaving 6 bases not matched to a gene. CDR3 amino acids: CSARGASGGYEQYF. The CDR3 DNA is TGCAGTGCTAGGGGGGCTAGCGGGGGTTACGAGCAGTACTTC.

The chain uses TRBV19 and TRBJ2-1; 9 nucleotides agree with TRBD2. The V gene end was trimmed by 1 base and the J gene end by 8 bases; junction bases not matched to a gene: 0. There are 13 residues in the CDR3. The germline gives CDR1 LNHDA, CDR2 SQIVND (reference sequence). In DNA, the CDR3 is TGTGCCAGTAGTATAGTAGCGGGAGATGAGCAGTTCTTC. This codes for CASSIVAGDEQFF.

The chain recombines TRBV20-1 with TRBJ2-1; 10 nucleotides line up with TRBD2. From germline, CDR1 is DFQATT and CDR2 SNEGSKA (reference sequence). The CDR3 totals 14 residues. The V gene end was trimmed by 3 bases and the J gene end by 7 bases; junction bases not matched to a gene: 6. The CDR3 DNA reads as TGCAGTGCTAGTCCCGGGACTAGCGAAAATGAGCAGTTCTTC. Its translation is CSASPGTSENEQFF.

This clonotype was counted ten times or more. This chain joins TRBV3-1 and TRBJ2-3; maybe TRBD2 (6 bases). V shed 3 bases and J shed 11 bases, with 15 bases lying between them. CDR1 is LGHDT and CDR2 is YNNKEL in the germline V gene (reference sequence). The CDR3 is made up of 13 amino acids. CDR3 in amino acids: CASSQGRLVEQYF. For the CDR3, the DNA is TGTGCCAGCAGCCAGGGTCGACTAGTCGAGCAGTATTTT.

This chain uses TRBV30 with TRBJ2-2, with TRBD2 identical over 9 bases. J lost 6 bases, V lost 5 bases, and 16 bases had no gene match. CDR1 and CDR2 (germline): GTSNPN, SVGIG (reference sequence). The CDR3 length is 17 residues. DNA of the CDR3: TGTGCCTGGGGTACTCCTTTTAGCGGGAGCGTCTCCGGGGAGCTGTTTTTT. Translation: CAWGTPFSGSVSGELFF.

A remark on this clonotype: This clone may be a read error of a much larger clone one base away. The rearrangement links TRBV7-2 to TRBJ2-1; D is uncertain. The CDR3 totals 12 residues. Germline CDR1 SGHTA, CDR2 FQGNSA. The germline V and J ends were trimmed by 3 bases and 8 bases, with 8 bases remaining between them. CDR3 nucleotide sequence: TGTGCCAGCAGCTTCCGCATCGATGAGCAGTTCTTC. Amino acid sequence: CASSFRIDEQFF. The variable domain in full, completed from reference TRBV7-2 and TRBJ2-1, reads GAGVSQSPSNKVTEKGKDVELRCDPISGHTALYWYRQSLGQGLEFLIYFQGNSAPDKSGLPSDRFSAERTGGSVSTLTIQRTQQEDSAVYLCASSFRIDEQFFGPGTRLTVL.

This clonotype was picked up many times. The chain recombines TRBV27 with TRBJ2-1; D possibly corresponds to TRBD2 (6 bases). This CDR3 has 17 residues. Trimming left V 3 bases short and J 0 bases short, with 15 bases between. Germline-derived CDR1 and CDR2 are MNHEY and SMNVEV (reference sequence). The CDR3 DNA follows: TGTGCCAGCAGTTTTTGGACGGGAGTAGACTCCTACAATGAGCAGTTCTTC. Translating it yields CASSFWTGVDSYNEQFF.

V usage is TRBV5-1 and J usage is TRBJ2-3; 13 bases map to TRBD2. The CDR3 length is 19 residues. The V and J ends lost 1 base and 1 base, in that order; junction bases with no gene match: 9. CDR1 is SGHRS, CDR2 YFSETQ, per germline. Here the CDR3 reads CASSLFGTSGTGGTDTQYF. The CDR3 DNA reads as TGCGCCAGCAGCTTGTTTGGGACTAGCGGGACTGGGGGCACAGATACGCAGTATTTT.

This clonotype has at least ten counts. The chain recombines TRBV28 with TRBJ2-7, with a possible D match to TRBD2 (5 bases). The germline CDR1 and CDR2 sequences are MDHEN and SYDVKM. The CDR3 covers 13 residues. Trimming stripped 6 bases from V and 7 bases from J, with 16 bases between. DNA for the CDR3: TGTGCCAGCAGGACCCTGGCGCCGGGAGAGCAGTACTTC. It codes for CASRTLAPGEQYF.

This clonotype has ten or more counts. DNA for the CDR3: TGTGCCAGCAGCCCGGCTACGGAGCGTGGCTACACCTTC. This gives the protein CASSPATERGYTF. The chain combines TRBV3-1 with TRBJ1-2; D is undetermined. Trimming left V 4 bases short and J 7 bases short, with 13 bases between. The CDR3 is 13 residues long. Germline V lookup: CDR1 LGHDT, CDR2 YNNKEL (reference sequence).